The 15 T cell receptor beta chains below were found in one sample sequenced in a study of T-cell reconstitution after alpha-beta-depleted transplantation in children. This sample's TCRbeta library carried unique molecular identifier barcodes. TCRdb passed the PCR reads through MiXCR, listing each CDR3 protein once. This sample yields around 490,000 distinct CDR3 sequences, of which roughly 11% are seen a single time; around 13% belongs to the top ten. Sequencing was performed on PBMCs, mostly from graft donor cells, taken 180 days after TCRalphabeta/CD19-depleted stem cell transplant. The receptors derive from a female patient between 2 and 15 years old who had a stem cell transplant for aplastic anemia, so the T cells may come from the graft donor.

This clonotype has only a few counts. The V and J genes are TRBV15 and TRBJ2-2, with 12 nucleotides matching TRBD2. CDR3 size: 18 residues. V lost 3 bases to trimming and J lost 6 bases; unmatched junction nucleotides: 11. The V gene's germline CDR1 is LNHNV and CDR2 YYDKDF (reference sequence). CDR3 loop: CATSSPGLAGIPAGELFF. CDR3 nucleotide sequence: TGTGCCACCAGCAGCCCCGGACTAGCGGGGATACCGGCCGGGGAGCTGTTTTTT.

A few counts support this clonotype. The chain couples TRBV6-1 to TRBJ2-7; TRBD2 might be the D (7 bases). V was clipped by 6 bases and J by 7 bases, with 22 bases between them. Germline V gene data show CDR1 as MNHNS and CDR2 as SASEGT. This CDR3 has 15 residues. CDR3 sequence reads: CASSLGGGGAKEQYF. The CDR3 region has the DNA TGTGCCAGCAGCCTAGGGGGGGGAGGGGCAAAAGAGCAGTACTTC.

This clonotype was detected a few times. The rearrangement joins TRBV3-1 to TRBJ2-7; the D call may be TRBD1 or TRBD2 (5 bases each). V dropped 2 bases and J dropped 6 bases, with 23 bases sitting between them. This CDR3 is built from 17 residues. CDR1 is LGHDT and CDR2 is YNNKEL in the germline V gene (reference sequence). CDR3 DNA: TGTGCCAGCAGCCAAATAATACCGGGACGCGTGGTGCTCGAGCAGTACTTC. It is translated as CASSQIIPGRVVLEQYF.

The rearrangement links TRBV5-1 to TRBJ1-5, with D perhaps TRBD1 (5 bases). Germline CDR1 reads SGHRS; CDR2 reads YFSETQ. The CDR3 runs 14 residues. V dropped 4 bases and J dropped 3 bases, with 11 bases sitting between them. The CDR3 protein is CASSPDTFNQPQHF. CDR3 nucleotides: TGCGCCAGCAGCCCGGACACTTTCAATCAGCCCCAGCATTTT.

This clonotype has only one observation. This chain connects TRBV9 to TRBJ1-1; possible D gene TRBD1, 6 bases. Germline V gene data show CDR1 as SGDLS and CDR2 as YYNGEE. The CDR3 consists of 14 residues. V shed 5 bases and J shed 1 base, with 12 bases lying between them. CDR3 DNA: TGTGCCAGCAGGCGAGGGGGGGCGAACACTGAAGCTTTCTTT. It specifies CASRRGGANTEAFF.

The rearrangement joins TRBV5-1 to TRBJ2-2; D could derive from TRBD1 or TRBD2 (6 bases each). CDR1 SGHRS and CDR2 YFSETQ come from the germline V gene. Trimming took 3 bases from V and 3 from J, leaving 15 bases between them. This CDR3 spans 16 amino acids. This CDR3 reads CASSSSRGVDTGELFF. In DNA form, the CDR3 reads TGCGCCAGCAGCTCCTCGAGGGGGGTTGACACCGGGGAGCTGTTTTTT.

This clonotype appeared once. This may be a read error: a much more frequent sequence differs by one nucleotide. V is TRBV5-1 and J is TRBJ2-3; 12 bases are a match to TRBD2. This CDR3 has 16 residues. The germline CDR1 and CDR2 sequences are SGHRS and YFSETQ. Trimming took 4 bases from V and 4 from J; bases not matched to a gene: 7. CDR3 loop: CASSLRTSGAADTQYF. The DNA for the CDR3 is TGCGCCAGCAGCCTTCGGACTAGCGGGGCGGCAGATACGCAGTATTTT.

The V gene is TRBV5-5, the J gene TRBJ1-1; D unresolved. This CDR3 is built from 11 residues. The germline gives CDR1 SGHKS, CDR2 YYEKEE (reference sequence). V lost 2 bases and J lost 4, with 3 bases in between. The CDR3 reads CASSFTTEAFF. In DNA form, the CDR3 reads TGTGCCAGCAGCTTCACCACTGAAGCTTTCTTT.

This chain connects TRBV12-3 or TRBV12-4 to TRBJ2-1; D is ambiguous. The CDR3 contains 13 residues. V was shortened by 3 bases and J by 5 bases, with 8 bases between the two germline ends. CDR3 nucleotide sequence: TGTGCCAGCAGTTTTCTCAGGCACAATGAGCAGTTCTTC. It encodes CASSFLRHNEQFF.

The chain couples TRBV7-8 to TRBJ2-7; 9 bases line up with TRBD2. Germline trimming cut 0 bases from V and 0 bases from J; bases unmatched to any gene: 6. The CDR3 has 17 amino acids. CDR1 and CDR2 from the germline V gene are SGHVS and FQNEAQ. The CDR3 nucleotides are TGTGCCAGCAGCTTAGCGAGGGCGGGAGGGGACTCCTACGAGCAGTACTTC. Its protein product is CASSLARAGGDSYEQYF.

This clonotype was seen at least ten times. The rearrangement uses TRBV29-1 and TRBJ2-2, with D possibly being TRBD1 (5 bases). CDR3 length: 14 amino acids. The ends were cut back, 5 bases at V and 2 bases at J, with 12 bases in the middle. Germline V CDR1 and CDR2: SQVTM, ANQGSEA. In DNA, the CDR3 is TGCAGCGTTTTGGCGACAGCTAACACCGGGGAGCTGTTTTTT. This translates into CSVLATANTGELFF.

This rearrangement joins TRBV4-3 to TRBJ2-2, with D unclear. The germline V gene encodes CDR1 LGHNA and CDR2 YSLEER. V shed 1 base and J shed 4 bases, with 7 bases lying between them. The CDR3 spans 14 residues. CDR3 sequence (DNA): TGCGCCAGCAGCCAAGGTTGGGTCACCGGGGAGCTGTTTTTT. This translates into CASSQGWVTGELFF.

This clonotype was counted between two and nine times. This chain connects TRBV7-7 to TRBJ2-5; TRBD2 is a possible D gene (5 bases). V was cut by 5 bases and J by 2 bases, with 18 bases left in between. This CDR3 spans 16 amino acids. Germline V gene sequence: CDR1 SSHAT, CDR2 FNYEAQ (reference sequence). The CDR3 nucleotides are TGTGCCAGCAGCCGTCAGCGGTATGACTTTCAAGAGACCCAGTACTTC. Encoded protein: CASSRQRYDFQETQYF.

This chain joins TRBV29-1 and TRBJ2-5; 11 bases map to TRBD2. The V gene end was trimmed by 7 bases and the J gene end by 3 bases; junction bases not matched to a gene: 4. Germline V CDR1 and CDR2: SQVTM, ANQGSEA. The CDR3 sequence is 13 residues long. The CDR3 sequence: CSASTSGEETQYF. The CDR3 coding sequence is TGCAGCGCATCGACTAGCGGGGAAGAGACCCAGTACTTC.

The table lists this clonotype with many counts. The CDR3: CASSFGGGQNQPQHF. CDR3 nucleotide sequence: TGTGCCAGCAGTTTTGGGGGGGGCCAAAATCAGCCCCAGCATTTT. V usage is TRBV12-3 or TRBV12-4 and J usage is TRBJ1-5; a weak D match, TRBD1 (6 bases). V lost 3 bases and J lost 4, with 13 bases in between. The CDR3 runs 15 residues.